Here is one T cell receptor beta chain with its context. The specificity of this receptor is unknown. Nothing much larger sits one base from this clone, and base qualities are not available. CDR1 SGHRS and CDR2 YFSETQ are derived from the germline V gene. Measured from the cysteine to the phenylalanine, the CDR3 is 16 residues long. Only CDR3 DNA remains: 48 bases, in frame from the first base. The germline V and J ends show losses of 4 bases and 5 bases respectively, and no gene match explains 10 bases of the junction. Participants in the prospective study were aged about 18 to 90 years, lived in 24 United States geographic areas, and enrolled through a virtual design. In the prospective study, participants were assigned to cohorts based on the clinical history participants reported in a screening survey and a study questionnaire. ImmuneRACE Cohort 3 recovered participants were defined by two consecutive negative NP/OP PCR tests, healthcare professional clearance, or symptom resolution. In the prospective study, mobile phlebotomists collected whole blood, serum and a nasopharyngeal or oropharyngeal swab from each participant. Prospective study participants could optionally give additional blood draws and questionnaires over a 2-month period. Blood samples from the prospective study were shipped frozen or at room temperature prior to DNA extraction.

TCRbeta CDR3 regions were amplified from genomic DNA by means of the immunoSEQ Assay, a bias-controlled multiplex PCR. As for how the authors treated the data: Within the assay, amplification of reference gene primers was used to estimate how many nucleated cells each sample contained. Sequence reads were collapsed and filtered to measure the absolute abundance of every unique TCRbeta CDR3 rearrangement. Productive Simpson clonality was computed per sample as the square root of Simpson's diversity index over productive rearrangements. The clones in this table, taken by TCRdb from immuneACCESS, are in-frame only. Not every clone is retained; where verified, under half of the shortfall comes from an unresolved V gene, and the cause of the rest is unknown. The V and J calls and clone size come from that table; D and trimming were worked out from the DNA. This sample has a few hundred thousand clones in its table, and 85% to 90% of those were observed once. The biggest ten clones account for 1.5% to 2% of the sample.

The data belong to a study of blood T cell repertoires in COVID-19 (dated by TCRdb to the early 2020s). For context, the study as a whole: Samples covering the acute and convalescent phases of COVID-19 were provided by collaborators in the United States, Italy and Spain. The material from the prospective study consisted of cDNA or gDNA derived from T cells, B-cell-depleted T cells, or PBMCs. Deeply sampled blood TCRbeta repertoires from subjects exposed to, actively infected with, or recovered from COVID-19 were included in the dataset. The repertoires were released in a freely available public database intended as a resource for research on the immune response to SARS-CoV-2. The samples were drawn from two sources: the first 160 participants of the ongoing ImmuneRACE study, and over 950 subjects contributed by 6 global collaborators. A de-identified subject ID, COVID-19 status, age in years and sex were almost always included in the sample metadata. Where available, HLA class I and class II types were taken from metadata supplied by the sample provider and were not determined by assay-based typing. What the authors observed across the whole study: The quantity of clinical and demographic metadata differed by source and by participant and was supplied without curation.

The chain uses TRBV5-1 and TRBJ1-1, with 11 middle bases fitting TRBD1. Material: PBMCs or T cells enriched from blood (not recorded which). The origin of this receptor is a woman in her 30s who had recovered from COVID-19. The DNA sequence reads TGCGCCAGCAGCATAGGACAGGGGGCAGGAAGGACTGAAGCTTTCTTT. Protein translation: CASSIGQGAGRTEAFF.